Below are 28 T cell receptor beta chains sequenced from a single sample in a study of blood T cell repertoires in COVID-19. Clones were read by immunoSEQ multiplex PCR, and TCRdb kept only the in-frame ones, dropping some. The sample shows about 82,000 clones, roughly 80% of them seen only once. Sequencing was done on a sample of peripheral blood. The receptors were sampled from an elderly man with active or convalescent COVID-19.

This chain connects TRBV2 to TRBJ2-3, with 7 bases that match TRBD1. The CDR3 length is 16 residues. Germline V gives CDR1 SNHLY, CDR2 FYNNEI. Trimming at V came to 1 base and at J to 4 bases, leaving 8 bases not matched to a gene. In DNA, the CDR3 is TGTGCCAGCAGTGAAGGGGTTTGGCAGGGGGCAGATACGCAGTATTTT. Protein sequence: CASSEGVWQGADTQYF.

The chain combines TRBV5-8 with TRBJ2-3; perhaps TRBD1 as D (6 bases). V shed 4 bases and J shed 2 bases, with 14 bases lying between them. Germline CDR1 is SGHTS and CDR2 is YDEGEE. The CDR3 sequence is 15 residues long. CDR3 coding DNA: TGTGCCAGCAGCCCCAGTGGACAGATCACAGATACGCAGTATTTT. Its protein product is CASSPSGQITDTQYF.

This chain joins TRBV2 and TRBJ2-7, with 8 nucleotides matching TRBD2. This CDR3 is 15 amino acids long. Germline V gene sequence: CDR1 SNHLY, CDR2 FYNNEI. V shed 6 bases and J 2 bases; nucleotides not matched to a gene: 9. As DNA, the CDR3 is TGTGCCAGCAGGGAGGTCGCGGGAGGCGCCTACGAGCAGTACGTC. It specifies CASREVAGGAYEQYV.

V and J are TRBV19 and TRBJ1-3; D gene ambiguous. Trimming left V 3 bases short and J 2 bases short, with 8 bases between. Looked up from germline, CDR1 is LNHDA and CDR2 is SQIVND (reference sequence). The CDR3 loop spans 14 amino acids. The CDR3 loop reads CASSIDTAGNTIYF. For the CDR3, the DNA is TGTGCCAGTAGTATTGACACGGCTGGAAACACCATATATTTT.

This chain links TRBV5-1 with TRBJ2-3; 8 nucleotides align to TRBD2. Looked up from germline, CDR1 is SGHRS and CDR2 is YFSETQ. Trimming took 4 bases from V and 4 from J; bases not matched to a gene: 8. CDR3 length: 15 amino acids. The CDR3 sequence is CASSPGLGPPDTQYF. The CDR3 region has the DNA TGCGCCAGCAGCCCGGGACTAGGGCCCCCAGATACGCAGTATTTT.

CDR3 DNA sequence: TGCAGCGTAGGGTGGGGGGAACAGCCCCAGCATTTT. Its protein product is CSVGWGEQPQHF. The V and J genes are TRBV29-1 and TRBJ1-5; D might be TRBD1 (5 bases). Germline V lookup: CDR1 SQVTM, CDR2 ANQGSEA. The CDR3 runs to 12 residues. Trimming left V 6 bases short and J 7 bases short, with 13 bases between.

The J gene is TRBJ1-4, the V gene TRBV11-2; 9 bases are shared with TRBD1. Germline V lookup: CDR1 SGHAT, CDR2 FQNNGV. CDR3 length: 14 amino acids. The trim removed 6 bases at V and 5 bases at J, leaving 4 bases unmatched. CDR3 DNA sequence: TGTGCCAGCAGTCTGGACAGGGGAAATGAAAAACTGTTTTTT. It translates to CASSLDRGNEKLFF.

The J gene is TRBJ2-3, the V gene TRBV28; 9 bases fit TRBD1. The CDR3 runs to 15 residues. With V trimmed by 3 bases and J by 5 bases, 6 bases remained unmatched. Germline CDR1 and CDR2: MDHEN and SYDVKM. The CDR3 sequence is CASSFLTGGLDTQYF. For the CDR3, the DNA is TGTGCCAGCAGTTTCTTAACAGGGGGCTTAGATACGCAGTATTTT. Complete variable domain (other parts from reference TRBV28 and TRBJ2-3): DVKVTQSSRYLVKRTGEKVFLECVQDMDHENMFWYRQDPGLGLRLIYFSYDVKMKEKGDIPEGYSVSREKKERFSLILESASTNQTSMYLCASSFLTGGLDTQYFGPGTRLTVL.

This clone came up a few times. The chain has TRBV7-3 and TRBJ1-1; unclear D gene. CDR1 SGHTA and CDR2 FQGTGA come from the germline V gene. V was pared by 5 bases and J by 1 base, with 11 bases between. CDR3 length equals 14 residues. This chain's CDR3 is CASSRSSGNTEAFF. In nucleotides, the CDR3 is TGTGCCAGCAGCCGATCGTCGGGGAACACTGAAGCTTTCTTT.

The chain carries TRBV28 and TRBJ2-5; possible D gene TRBD2, 5 bases. This CDR3 region has 14 residues. V was pared by 6 bases and J by 7 bases, with 18 bases between. Germline assignment: CDR1 MDHEN and CDR2 SYDVKM. The chain's CDR3 is CASRLPGRGGTQYF. Here the CDR3 DNA reads TGTGCCAGCAGGCTACCGGGAAGAGGAGGGACCCAGTACTTC.

The table lists this clone with a few counts. V and J are TRBV11-2 and TRBJ1-1; D remains unclear. Germline CDR1 reads SGHAT; CDR2 reads FQNNGV. CDR3 size: 13 residues. V lost 5 bases to trimming and J lost 1 base, with 8 bases between them. In DNA form, the CDR3 reads TGTGCCAGCAGCGGGAGCTGGAACACTGAAGCTTTCTTT. Amino acid sequence: CASSGSWNTEAFF.

The chain employs TRBV5-5 and TRBJ2-7; TRBD1 matches at 9 bases. CDR1 and CDR2 from the germline V gene are SGHKS and YYEKEE (reference sequence). This CDR3 contains 14 residues. J was trimmed by 3 bases and V by 2 bases; bases with no gene match: 3. The CDR3 DNA sequence: TGTGCCAGCAGCTTTCAGACAGGGGGCTACGAGCAGTACGTC. Translation: CASSFQTGGYEQYV.

The CDR3 DNA reads TGCGCCAGCAGCCCCATCGGGATTAGCACAGATACGCAGTATTTT. It yields the protein CASSPIGISTDTQYF. V gene TRBV5-1 combines with J gene TRBJ2-3; TRBD2 is a possible D gene (5 bases). The length of the CDR3 is 15 residues. CDR1 is SGHRS and CDR2 is YFSETQ in the germline V gene. The ends were cut back, 4 bases at V and 0 bases at J, with 12 bases in the middle.

The CDR3 DNA follows: TGTGCCAGCAGCCCGGGACAGGGTGAGACCCAGTACTTC. Amino acids: CASSPGQGETQYF. The chain links TRBV7-2 to TRBJ2-5, with 9 bases identical to TRBD1. Germline values: CDR1 SGHTA, CDR2 FQGNSA. CDR3 size: 13 residues. With 5 bases clipped from V and 5 bases from J, the junction kept 3 bases outside the gene matches.

The chain is built from TRBV24-1 and TRBJ1-1, with no clear D. The CDR3 extends over 13 amino acids. Germline V gives CDR1 KGHDR, CDR2 SFDVKD. Between the trimmed V and J ends, which lost 0 bases and 5 bases, there was a span of 6 bases. CDR3 loop: CATSDLAGTEAFF. The CDR3 bases are TGTGCCACCAGTGATTTGGCGGGAACTGAAGCTTTCTTT.

The rearrangement joins TRBV19 to TRBJ1-5; the match to TRBD1 covers 8 bases. CDR3 size: 15 residues. J gave up 4 bases and V 2 bases, and 4 bases lay outside the gene matches. Germline values: CDR1 LNHDA, CDR2 SQIVND (reference sequence). The CDR3 DNA sequence: TGTGCCAGTAGTATAATGAGGACAGGGAATCAGCCCCAGCATTTT. It codes for CASSIMRTGNQPQHF.

This clone was counted a single time. In DNA, the CDR3 is TGCAGCGTGCGGTCACCGAGGTCCACAGATACGCAGTATTTT. It codes for CSVRSPRSTDTQYF. V gene TRBV29-1 combines with J gene TRBJ2-3; D not resolved. The germline V gene has CDR1 SQVTM and CDR2 ANQGSEA. The CDR3 sequence is 14 residues long. V was clipped by 6 bases and J by 2 bases, with 15 bases between them.

V and J are TRBV2 and TRBJ1-1; TRBD1 matches 7 bases. J was trimmed by 2 bases and V by 5 bases; bases with no gene match: 5. Looked up from germline, CDR1 is SNHLY and CDR2 is FYNNEI. The CDR3 has 14 amino acids. This CDR3 is CASSRQGFNTEAFF. CDR3 DNA sequence: TGTGCCAGCAGTAGACAGGGCTTTAACACTGAAGCTTTCTTT.

This chain connects TRBV28 to TRBJ1-2; 9 bases align to TRBD1. Germline assignment: CDR1 MDHEN and CDR2 SYDVKM. Losses at the gene ends were 6 bases for V and 11 bases for J; bases not matched to a gene: 16. The CDR3 has 15 amino acids. CDR3 sequence reads: CASRPPGQGGFGYTF. The CDR3 region has the DNA TGTGCCAGCAGACCGCCGGGACAGGGCGGATTCGGGTACACCTTC.

The V gene is TRBV6-4, the J gene TRBJ2-3; 13 positions agree with TRBD2. The CDR3 contains 17 residues. V lost 6 bases and J lost 2; bases outside the gene matches: 8. In germline, CDR1 is MRHNA, CDR2 SNTAGT. The CDR3 bases are TGTGCCAGCAGCGCCCGACTAGCGGGAGGACCCACAGATACGCAGTATTTT. Translated: CASSARLAGGPTDTQYF.

The chain couples TRBV4-1 to TRBJ2-5; no reliable D call. Germline V gene data show CDR1 as MGHRA and CDR2 as YSYEKL. The germline V and J ends were trimmed by 1 base and 2 bases, with 11 bases remaining between them. This CDR3 has 15 residues. In DNA, the CDR3 is TGCGCCAGCAGCCAAGTATACAGACGTCAAGAGACCCAGTACTTC. Protein: CASSQVYRRQETQYF.

The rearrangement uses TRBV14 and TRBJ1-3, with a tentative D call TRBD1 (5 bases). V was pared by 6 bases and J by 5 bases, with 14 bases between. Looked up from germline, CDR1 is SGHDN and CDR2 is FVKESK. The CDR3 sequence is 14 residues long. The CDR3 nucleotides read TGTGCCAGCAGTCCCGCCAGGGCAAGAAACACCATATATTTT. This sequence encodes CASSPARARNTIYF.

The rearrangement joins TRBV5-1 to TRBJ2-1; 10 nucleotides line up with TRBD2. The germline V gene has CDR1 SGHRS and CDR2 YFSETQ. V trimming: 3 bases; J trimming: 4 bases; junction bases outside the gene matches: 4. The CDR3 consists of 15 residues. The CDR3 DNA follows: TGCGCCAGCAGCTCCCTAGCGGGAGCGTACAATGAGCAGTTCTTC. This encodes CASSSLAGAYNEQFF.

The chain couples TRBV9 to TRBJ2-2, with 8 bases aligning to TRBD2. This CDR3 spans 14 amino acids. The V segment lost 3 bases and the J segment 5 bases; nucleotides outside the gene matches: 3. CDR1 is SGDLS and CDR2 is YYNGEE in the germline V gene. The CDR3 nucleotides are TGTGCCAGCAGCGCGGGAGGGAGGACCGGGGAGCTGTTTTTT. It is translated as CASSAGGRTGELFF.

The chain has TRBV4-2 and TRBJ2-2, with D possibly matching TRBD2 (5 bases). With 3 bases removed from V and 1 base from J, the gap between germline ends came to 12 bases. The CDR3 is 16 amino acids. Per the germline V gene, CDR1 is LGHNA and CDR2 is YNFKEQ. CDR3 sequence (DNA): TGTGCCAGCAGCCACGGACCCCGGGGGAACACCGGGGAGCTGTTTTTT. This sequence encodes CASSHGPRGNTGELFF.

CDR3 sequence reads: CASSELIAELTDTQYF. In DNA form, the CDR3 reads TGTGCCAGCAGTGAATTGATAGCGGAGCTCACAGATACGCAGTATTTT. The V gene is TRBV2, the J gene TRBJ2-3; possible D gene TRBD2, 6 bases. This CDR3 has 16 amino acids. The germline gives CDR1 SNHLY, CDR2 FYNNEI. Trimming cost V 2 bases and J 2 bases, with 14 bases left between them. The full variable domain, with the rest looked up from reference TRBV2 and TRBJ2-3, is EPEVTQTPSHQVTQMGQEVILRCVPISNHLYFYWYRQILGQKVEFLVSFYNNEISEKSEIFDDQFSVERPDGSNFTLKIRSTKLEDSAMYFCASSELIAELTDTQYFGPGTRLTVL.

The rearrangement links TRBV12-5 to TRBJ2-2, with a tentative D call TRBD1 (6 bases). From germline, CDR1 is LGHNT and CDR2 FRNRAP. Trimming pared 5 bases from V and 3 bases from J, leaving 10 bases between. CDR3 length equals 14 residues. The CDR3 coding sequence is TGTGCTAGTGGTCTGGGACAAGACACCGGGGAGCTGTTTTTT. Protein: CASGLGQDTGELFF. Full variable domain (rest looked up from reference TRBV12-5 and TRBJ2-2): DARVTQTPRHKVTEMGQEVTMRCQPILGHNTVFWYRQTMMQGLELLAYFRNRAPLDDSGMPKDRFSAEMPDATLATLKIQPSEPRDSAVYFCASGLGQDTGELFFGEGSRLTVL.

J is TRBJ1-4 and V is TRBV19, with 10 bases that match TRBD1. Germline CDR1 and CDR2: LNHDA and SQIVND (reference sequence). The CDR3 sequence is 14 residues long. Losses at the gene ends were 9 bases for V and 6 bases for J; bases not matched to a gene: 7. The CDR3 bases are TGTGCCAGCGTAGACAGGGGGCCTGATGAAAAACTGTTTTTT. It is translated as CASVDRGPDEKLFF.